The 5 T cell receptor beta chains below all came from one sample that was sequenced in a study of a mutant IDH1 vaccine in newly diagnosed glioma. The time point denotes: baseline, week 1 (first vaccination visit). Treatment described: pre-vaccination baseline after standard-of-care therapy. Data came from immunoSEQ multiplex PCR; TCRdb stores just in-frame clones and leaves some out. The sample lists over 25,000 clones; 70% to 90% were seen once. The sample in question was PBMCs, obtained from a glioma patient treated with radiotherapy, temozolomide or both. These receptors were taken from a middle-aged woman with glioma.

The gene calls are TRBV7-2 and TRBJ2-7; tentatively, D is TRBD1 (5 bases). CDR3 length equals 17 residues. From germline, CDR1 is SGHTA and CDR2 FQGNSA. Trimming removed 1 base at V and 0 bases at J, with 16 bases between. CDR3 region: CASSLESVRGYSYEQYF. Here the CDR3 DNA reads TGTGCCAGCAGCTTAGAATCGGTTAGGGGATACTCCTACGAGCAGTACTTC.

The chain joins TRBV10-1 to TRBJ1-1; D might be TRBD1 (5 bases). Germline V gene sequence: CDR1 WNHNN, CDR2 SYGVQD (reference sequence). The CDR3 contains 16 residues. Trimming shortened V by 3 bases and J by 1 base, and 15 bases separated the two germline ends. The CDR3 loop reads CASSDFAVGPNTEAFF. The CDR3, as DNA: TGCGCCAGCAGTGATTTTGCCGTGGGGCCGAACACTGAAGCTTTCTTT.

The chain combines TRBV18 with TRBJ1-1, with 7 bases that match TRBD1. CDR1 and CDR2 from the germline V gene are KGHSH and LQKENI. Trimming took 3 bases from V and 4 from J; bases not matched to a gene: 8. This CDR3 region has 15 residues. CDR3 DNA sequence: TGTGCCAGCTCACCGGCCCAGGGGGAAAGCACTGAAGCTTTCTTT. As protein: CASSPAQGESTEAFF.

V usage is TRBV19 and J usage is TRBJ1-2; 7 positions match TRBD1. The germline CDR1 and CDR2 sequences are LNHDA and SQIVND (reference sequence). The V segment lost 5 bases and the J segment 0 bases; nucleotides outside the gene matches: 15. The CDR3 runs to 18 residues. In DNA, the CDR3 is TGTGCCAGTAGTCCGGGACAGCCAATGGGGGTAGCTAACTATGGCTACACCTTC. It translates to CASSPGQPMGVANYGYTF.

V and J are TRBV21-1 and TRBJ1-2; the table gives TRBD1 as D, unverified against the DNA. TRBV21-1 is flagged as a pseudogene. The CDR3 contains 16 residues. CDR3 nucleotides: TGTGCCAGCAGCAAAGCTCGACAGGGGGAAGTCTATGGCTACACCTTC. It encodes CASSKARQGEVYGYTF.